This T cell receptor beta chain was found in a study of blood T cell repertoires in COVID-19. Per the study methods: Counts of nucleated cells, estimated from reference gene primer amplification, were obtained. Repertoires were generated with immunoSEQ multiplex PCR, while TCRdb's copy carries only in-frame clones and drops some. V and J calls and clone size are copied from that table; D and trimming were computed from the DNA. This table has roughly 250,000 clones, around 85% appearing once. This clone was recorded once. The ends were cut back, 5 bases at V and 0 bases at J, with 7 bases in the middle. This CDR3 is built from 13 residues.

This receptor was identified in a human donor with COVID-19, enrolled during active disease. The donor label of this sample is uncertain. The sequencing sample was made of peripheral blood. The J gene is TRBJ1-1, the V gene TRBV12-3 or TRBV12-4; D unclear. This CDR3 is CASSPSLNTEAFF. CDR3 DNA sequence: TGTGCCAGCAGTCCGAGCCTGAACACTGAAGCTTTCTTT.